The 20 T cell receptor beta chains in this list originate from one sample, sequenced in a study of OX40 agonist ivuxolimab in advanced cancers. The data were produced by immunoSEQ multiplex PCR, yet TCRdb's version contains in-frame clones alone and is incomplete. The table includes 90,000 to 100,000 clones, roughly 95% detected once. Sequenced here: CD4+ or CD8+ T cells sorted from blood, sampled in a trial of the OX40 agonist ivuxolimab. These TCRs come from an adult with an advanced solid tumor such as melanoma, head and neck, liver or kidney cancer.

The genes are TRBV9 and TRBJ2-1; TRBD2 aligns across 10 bases. CDR1 and CDR2 from the germline V gene are SGDLS and YYNGEE. The V segment lost 0 bases and the J segment 7 bases; nucleotides outside the gene matches: 4. This CDR3 has 15 residues. Here the CDR3 reads CASSVGSGGFNEQFF. CDR3 nucleotides: TGTGCCAGCAGCGTAGGTAGCGGGGGGTTTAATGAGCAGTTCTTC.

The genes are TRBV9 and TRBJ2-1; 10 bases match TRBD2. The germline gives CDR1 SGDLS, CDR2 YYNGEE. After removal of 3 bases from V and 7 bases from J, the junction contained 4 bases not matched to a gene. The CDR3 runs to 14 residues. The CDR3 region is CASSGLSGRNEQFF. DNA for the CDR3: TGTGCCAGCAGCGGGCTTAGCGGGAGGAATGAGCAGTTCTTC.

V usage is TRBV5-4 and J usage is TRBJ2-7, with TRBD2 matching over 10 bases. Looked up from germline, CDR1 is SGHNT and CDR2 is YYREEE (reference sequence). V trimming: 2 bases; J trimming: 3 bases; junction bases outside the gene matches: 2. This CDR3 spans 14 amino acids. In DNA form, the CDR3 reads TGTGCCAGCAGCTTTTCTAGCGGGGGCTACGAGCAGTACTTC. Translation gives CASSFSSGGYEQYF.

The count of this clone is one. The J gene is TRBJ2-1, the V gene TRBV15; weak D call: TRBD2 (5 bases). This CDR3 contains 14 residues. V lost 3 bases and J 6 bases, leaving 12 bases between the germline ends. The germline V gene encodes CDR1 LNHNV and CDR2 YYDKDF (reference sequence). CDR3 amino acids: CATSSEGSLNEQFF. In DNA form, the CDR3 reads TGTGCCACCAGCAGCGAAGGGAGCCTCAATGAGCAGTTCTTC.

This sequence joins TRBV5-6 and TRBJ2-7; 9 nucleotides match TRBD2. Germline CDR1 reads SGHDT; CDR2 reads YYEEEE. The V and J ends lost 4 bases and 3 bases, in that order; junction bases with no gene match: 5. The CDR3 has 14 residues. The CDR3 here is CASSNSGSFYEQYF. The CDR3, as DNA: TGTGCCAGCAGCAATAGCGGGAGCTTCTACGAGCAGTACTTC.

J is TRBJ2-3 and V is TRBV4-1; D is uncertain. This CDR3 is 15 amino acids long. Germline CDR1 reads MGHRA; CDR2 reads YSYEKL. V lost 1 base and J lost 4, with 12 bases in between. CDR3 sequence reads: CASSQVSGSPDTQYF. The CDR3 nucleotides read TGCGCCAGCAGCCAAGTATCGGGTTCCCCAGATACGCAGTATTTT.

The V call is TRBV14, the J call TRBJ2-7, with D possibly TRBD1 on 6 matching bases. Germline CDR1 SGHDN, CDR2 FVKESK. The CDR3 spans 16 residues. The V gene lost 1 base and the J gene lost 7 bases, with 20 bases spanning the gap. The chain's CDR3 is CASSQAQTGIGGEQYF. DNA of the CDR3: TGTGCCAGCAGCCAAGCCCAAACAGGGATAGGGGGAGAGCAGTACTTC.

V usage is TRBV28 and J usage is TRBJ2-3; 11 nucleotides match TRBD2. V lost 8 bases, J lost 4 bases, and 26 bases stayed unmatched. The CDR3 runs to 21 residues. Germline CDR1 is MDHEN and CDR2 is SYDVKM. The CDR3 DNA reads as TGTGCCAGCCCGCCGCTAGCGGGAGGACATCAAGGCCGAAACGTGGCAGATACGCAGTATTTT. It translates to CASPPLAGGHQGRNVADTQYF. The entire variable domain, with the rest obtained from reference TRBV28 and TRBJ2-3, is as follows: DVKVTQSSRYLVKRTGEKVFLECVQDMDHENMFWYRQDPGLGLRLIYFSYDVKMKEKGDIPEGYSVSREKKERFSLILESASTNQTSMYLCASPPLAGGHQGRNVADTQYFGPGTRLTVL.

The rearrangement links TRBV9 to TRBJ2-7; possibly TRBD1 for D (5 bases). Germline CDR1 SGDLS, CDR2 YYNGEE. This CDR3 spans 13 amino acids. V lost 3 bases, J lost 2 bases, and 9 bases lay in between. The CDR3 coding sequence is TGTGCCAGCAGCGGAGACAGCACCTACGAGCAGTACTTC. Protein sequence: CASSGDSTYEQYF.

A word on this clone: A junction end diverges from the germline sequence, so it may reflect a read error. V gene TRBV4-2 combines with J gene TRBJ2-4, with no clear D. Germline CDR1 LGHNA, CDR2 YNFKEQ. The CDR3 consists of 9 residues. The CDR3 reads CASSHLPHF. In DNA form, the CDR3 reads TGTGCCAGCAGCCACCTCCCCCACTTC.

The V call is TRBV28, the J call TRBJ2-7; 7 bases are a match to TRBD1. CDR1 and CDR2 from the germline V gene are MDHEN and SYDVKM. V was clipped by 3 bases and J by 2 bases; unmatched bases: 1. The CDR3 covers 13 residues. The CDR3 loop is CASSFRGTYEQYF. The DNA of the CDR3 is TGTGCCAGCAGTTTCAGGGGGACCTACGAGCAGTACTTC.

This chain uses TRBV6-1 with TRBJ2-5; D unresolved. This CDR3 has 13 amino acids. Trimming stripped 5 bases from V and 5 bases from J, with 12 bases between. The germline gives CDR1 MNHNS, CDR2 SASEGT. CDR3 protein: CASSLTGGETQYF. CDR3 nucleotide sequence: TGTGCCAGCAGTCTGACGGGTGGGGAGACCCAGTACTTC.

J is TRBJ2-1 and V is TRBV27, with 10 bases identical to TRBD2. J lost 7 bases, V lost 5 bases, and 2 bases had no gene match. Germline values: CDR1 MNHEY, CDR2 SMNVEV (reference sequence). This CDR3 has 13 residues. The CDR3 here is CASSLAGVNEQFF. The CDR3 nucleotides are TGTGCCAGCAGTCTAGCGGGAGTTAATGAGCAGTTCTTC.

The rearrangement uses TRBV5-1 and TRBJ1-1; D is perhaps TRBD1 (5 bases). CDR3 size: 14 residues. Germline-derived CDR1 and CDR2 are SGHRS and YFSETQ. The germline V and J ends were trimmed by 4 bases and 0 bases, with 10 bases remaining between them. In nucleotides, the CDR3 is TGCGCCAGCAGCCCTAGGGGCGTGAACACTGAAGCTTTCTTT. This sequence encodes CASSPRGVNTEAFF. The full variable domain, completed using reference TRBV5-1 and TRBJ1-1, is KAGVTQTPRYLIKTRGQQVTLSCSPISGHRSVSWYQQTPGQGLQFLFEYFSETQRNKGNFPGRFSGRQFSNSRSEMNVSTLELGDSALYLCASSPRGVNTEAFFGQGTRLTVV.

J is TRBJ2-1 and V is TRBV9, with 7 bases matching TRBD1. The V segment lost 3 bases and the J segment 4 bases; nucleotides outside the gene matches: 7. Germline-derived CDR1 and CDR2 are SGDLS and YYNGEE. This CDR3 region has 15 residues. CDR3 in amino acids: CASSGTGTAYNEQFF. The DNA for the CDR3 is TGTGCCAGCAGCGGAACCGGGACAGCATACAATGAGCAGTTCTTC.

Here the CDR3 reads CASTPTGRDQPQHF. DNA of the CDR3: TGTGCCAGCACCCCTACAGGGCGGGATCAGCCCCAGCATTTT. The V and J genes are TRBV27 and TRBJ1-5, with D possibly TRBD1 on 6 matching bases. V was shortened by 7 bases and J by 5 bases, with 15 bases between the two germline ends. Germline loops: CDR1 MNHEY, CDR2 SMNVEV (reference sequence). The CDR3 length is 14 residues.

The chain joins TRBV6-1 to TRBJ2-1, with 8 bases lining up with TRBD2. The length of the CDR3 is 14 residues. In germline, CDR1 is MNHNS, CDR2 SASEGT. The J segment lost 4 bases and the V segment lost 6 bases, leaving 5 bases of the junction unmatched. This CDR3 reads CASRSTSEYNEQFF. The CDR3 DNA reads TGTGCCAGCAGGTCGACTAGCGAGTACAATGAGCAGTTCTTC.

The chain employs TRBV7-9 and TRBJ1-1; perhaps TRBD1 as D (5 bases). The CDR3 sequence is 9 residues long. CDR1 is SEHNR, CDR2 FQNEAQ, per germline (reference sequence). V shed 11 bases and J shed 8 bases, with 9 bases lying between them. CDR3 DNA: TGTGCCGAAGACAGCGAAGCTTTCTTT. It yields the protein CAEDSEAFF.

V is TRBV7-9 and J is TRBJ2-1; TRBD1 or TRBD2 may be the D gene (7 bases each). Trimming stripped 7 bases from V and 8 bases from J, with 18 bases between. Germline V gene data show CDR1 as SEHNR and CDR2 as FQNEAQ (reference sequence). CDR3 length equals 14 residues. This chain's CDR3 is CASISGRGGYEQFF. The CDR3 region has the DNA TGTGCCAGCATTTCTGGCAGGGGGGGTTATGAGCAGTTCTTC.

The chain employs TRBV7-9 and TRBJ2-6; D gene unclear. The CDR3 has 14 residues. V was shortened by 4 bases and J by 4 bases, with 8 bases between the two germline ends. Germline V lookup: CDR1 SEHNR, CDR2 FQNEAQ (reference sequence). In DNA form, the CDR3 reads TGTGCCAGCAGCTCCGGTGTGGGGGCCAACGTCCTGACTTTC. Amino acid sequence: CASSSGVGANVLTF.